The 6 T cell receptor beta chains given below trace back to one sample, sequenced in a study of shared clonotypes between healthy human individuals. Clones were sequenced by immunoSEQ multiplex PCR, and TCRdb holds only the in-frame ones, with some missing. The sample holds 950,000 to 1,300,000 clones, approximately 72% seen once. Source material: memory CD4+ T cells sorted from blood. The subset is: CD45RA-negative fraction. These receptors originate from a young man in good health.

The rearrangement uses TRBV28 and TRBJ2-1, with unresolved D. The length of the CDR3 is 14 residues. CDR1 and CDR2 from the germline V gene are MDHEN and SYDVKM. The ends were cut back, 7 bases at V and 2 bases at J, with 12 bases in the middle. CDR3 region: CASTLTGPYNEQFF. The CDR3 bases are TGTGCCAGCACCCTTACCGGGCCCTACAATGAGCAGTTCTTC.

This rearrangement joins TRBV5-1 to TRBJ1-2; the D is unclear. CDR1 and CDR2 (germline): SGHRS, YFSETQ. The CDR3 totals 14 residues. Trimming left V 4 bases short and J 1 base short, with 11 bases between. CDR3 sequence (DNA): TGCGCCAGCAGCCTAGAAACAGTTAACTATGGCTACACCTTC. This gives the protein CASSLETVNYGYTF.

The V gene is TRBV14, the J gene TRBJ2-3; D is unresolved. Germline loops: CDR1 SGHDN, CDR2 FVKESK. Trimming pared 3 bases from V and 2 bases from J, leaving 15 bases between. The CDR3 has 16 residues. The CDR3 bases are TGTGCCAGCAGCCACCGCCCTGAGCTAACCACAGATACGCAGTATTTT. This codes for CASSHRPELTTDTQYF.

This clone was seen only once. The J gene is TRBJ2-7, the V gene TRBV5-1, with a tentative D call TRBD1 (6 bases). The CDR3 has 15 residues. Trimming removed 0 bases from V and 4 bases from J, with 14 bases in between. Per germline, CDR1 SGHRS and CDR2 YFSETQ. CDR3 loop: CASSLAADSKYEQYF. CDR3 in DNA: TGCGCCAGCAGCTTGGCCGCGGACAGCAAATACGAGCAGTACTTC.

Of note for this clone: The same CDR3 also results from other DNA sequences found in this sample. This sequence joins TRBV6-5 and TRBJ2-7; the D gene is possibly TRBD1 (6 bases). CDR3 length: 14 residues. Germline V lookup: CDR1 MNHEY, CDR2 SVGAGI. Trimming pared 3 bases from V and 6 bases from J, leaving 15 bases between. The CDR3 DNA is TGTGCCAGCAGTTATCGGGACACCTCTCCCGAGCAGTACTTC. This sequence encodes CASSYRDTSPEQYF.

The chain has TRBV7-9 and TRBJ2-3; TRBD2 aligns across 9 bases. The CDR3 consists of 15 residues. Per the germline V gene, CDR1 is SEHNR and CDR2 is FQNEAQ (reference sequence). V was clipped by 3 bases and J by 1 base; unmatched bases: 2. CDR3 coding DNA: TGTGCCAGCAGCTTTCGCGGGGGGGGCACAGATACGCAGTATTTT. This codes for CASSFRGGGTDTQYF.